Presented here are 12 T cell receptor beta chains from one specimen sequenced in a study of blood T cell repertoires in COVID-19 (dated by TCRdb to the early 2020s). The method behind the library was the immunoSEQ multiplex PCR assay. TCRdb provides this immuneACCESS table in a form limited to in-frame rearrangements. Some clones are lacking; in checked studies, under half of them reflect an unresolved V gene, and why the rest are absent is not known. Across this sample there are around 150,000 clones, with approximately 84% seen only once. About 24% of the sample is in the top ten clones. The sequencing sample was made of peripheral blood. All receptors derive from a woman older than 75 with acute or convalescent COVID-19.

The chain employs TRBV30 and TRBJ1-1; D remains unclear. Trimming cost V 1 base and J 1 base, with 13 bases left between them. This CDR3 has 15 amino acids. Germline V gene data show CDR1 as GTSNPN and CDR2 as SVGIG (reference sequence). CDR3: CAWSETLLRNTEAFF. CDR3 nucleotides: TGTGCCTGGAGTGAGACACTCTTGAGGAACACTGAAGCTTTCTTT. The full variable domain, with the rest looked up from reference TRBV30 and TRBJ1-1, is SQTIHQWPATLVQPVGSPLSLECTVEGTSNPNLYWYRQAAGRGLQLLFYSVGIGQISSEVPQNLSASRPQDRQFILSSKKLLLSDSGFYLCAWSETLLRNTEAFFGQGTRLTVV.

This rearrangement joins TRBV3-1 (or the pseudogene TRBV3-2) to TRBJ2-3, with 9 bases identical to TRBD2. Germline assignment: CDR1 LGHDT and CDR2 YNNKEL (reference sequence). J gave up 3 bases and V 1 base, and 8 bases lay outside the gene matches. The CDR3 spans 17 residues. In DNA, the CDR3 is TGTGCCAGCAGCCAAGGTAATGCGGGAGGGCCTACAGATACGCAGTATTTT. Translation: CASSQGNAGGPTDTQYF.

This sequence joins TRBV9 and TRBJ1-1, with D perhaps matching TRBD1 (5 bases). Trimming left V 3 bases short and J 4 bases short, with 19 bases between. The CDR3 runs 16 residues. Germline lookup yields CDR1 SGDLS and CDR2 YYNGEE. The CDR3 sequence is CASSGRDGDIGTEAFF. In nucleotides, the CDR3 is TGTGCCAGCAGCGGGCGGGACGGTGATATAGGCACTGAAGCTTTCTTT.

The V and J genes are TRBV7-2 and TRBJ1-5; 8 nucleotides line up with TRBD1. The length of the CDR3 is 15 residues. Germline lookup yields CDR1 SGHTA and CDR2 FQGNSA. Trimming removed 4 bases from V and 4 bases from J; junction bases left unmatched: 6. The DNA of the CDR3 is TGTGCCAGCAGCTCCTACAGGGGGGCAAATCAGCCCCAGCATTTT. This encodes CASSSYRGANQPQHF.

The rearrangement links TRBV6-5 to TRBJ2-7; a weak D match, TRBD2 (6 bases). Trimming took 5 bases from V and 7 from J, leaving 21 bases between them. CDR3 size: 15 residues. Germline V gene data show CDR1 as MNHEY and CDR2 as SVGAGI. The CDR3 loop reads CASSPDGGTAGEQYF. CDR3 in DNA: TGTGCCAGCAGTCCGGATGGCGGGACGGCTGGGGAGCAGTACTTC.

The rearrangement joins TRBV16 to TRBJ1-2; D remains unclear. Germline assignment: CDR1 KGHSY and CDR2 FQNENV. The V end was cut by 0 bases, the J end by 3 bases, with 11 bases between. The CDR3 consists of 15 residues. DNA of the CDR3: TGTGCCAGCAGCCAATCCTGGGCAGATCACTATGGCTACACCTTC. Translating it yields CASSQSWADHYGYTF.

CDR3 loop: CASKGRAGGNNYNEQFF. In DNA form, the CDR3 reads TGTGCCAGCAAAGGAAGGGCGGGAGGGAATAACTACAATGAGCAGTTCTTC. The chain uses TRBV7-2 and TRBJ2-1; 9 positions agree with TRBD2. Trimming took 7 bases from V and 3 from J; bases not matched to a gene: 13. The CDR3 loop spans 17 amino acids. The germline gives CDR1 SGHTA, CDR2 FQGNSA.

In this sample, this clone turned up a few times. V is TRBV7-9 and J is TRBJ1-2; no definite D call. Between the trimmed V and J ends, which lost 5 bases and 6 bases, there was a span of 16 bases. The CDR3 length is 14 residues. CDR1 and CDR2 (germline): SEHNR, FQNEAQ (reference sequence). CDR3 nucleotide sequence: TGTGCCAGCAGCGCCTTTCGGGGTTTGAATGGCTACACCTTC. Its translation is CASSAFRGLNGYTF.

The chain's CDR3 is CASRAKNTEAFF. The CDR3 DNA sequence: TGTGCCAGCAGAGCCAAGAACACTGAAGCTTTCTTT. V gene TRBV12-3 or TRBV12-4 combines with J gene TRBJ1-1; D unclear. V lost 6 bases and J 1 base, leaving 6 bases between the germline ends. The CDR3 is 12 amino acids.

J is TRBJ2-2 and V is TRBV5-1, with a tentative D call TRBD1 (5 bases). Germline CDR1 SGHRS, CDR2 YFSETQ. Trimming removed 0 bases from V and 1 base from J, with 7 bases in between. The CDR3 is made up of 15 amino acids. CDR3 in DNA: TGCGCCAGCAGCTTGGTTACAGGGAACACCGGGGAGCTGTTTTTT. Its translation is CASSLVTGNTGELFF.

This clone was observed a handful of times. This chain connects TRBV12-3 or TRBV12-4 to TRBJ1-1, with D perhaps matching TRBD1 (6 bases). Between the trimmed V and J ends, which lost 4 bases and 6 bases, there was a span of 6 bases. The CDR3 consists of 11 residues. CDR3 in DNA: TGTGCCAGCAGTTACAGGGCTGAAGCTTTCTTT. Translated: CASSYRAEAFF.

The chain carries TRBV9 and TRBJ2-2, with D possibly matching TRBD2 (5 bases). CDR3 size: 16 residues. V was pared by 5 bases and J by 0 bases, with 14 bases between. Per germline, CDR1 SGDLS and CDR2 YYNGEE. CDR3 DNA: TGTGCCAGCAGTTCAAGAGGAGCGGCGAACACCGGGGAGCTGTTTTTT. It is translated as CASSSRGAANTGELFF. The full variable domain, in which reference TRBV9 and TRBJ2-2 provide the parts outside the CDR3, is DSGVTQTPKHLITATGQRVTLRCSPRSGDLSVYWYQQSLDQGLQFLIQYYNGEERAKGNILERFSAQQFPDLHSELNLSSLELGDSALYFCASSSRGAANTGELFFGEGSRLTVL.